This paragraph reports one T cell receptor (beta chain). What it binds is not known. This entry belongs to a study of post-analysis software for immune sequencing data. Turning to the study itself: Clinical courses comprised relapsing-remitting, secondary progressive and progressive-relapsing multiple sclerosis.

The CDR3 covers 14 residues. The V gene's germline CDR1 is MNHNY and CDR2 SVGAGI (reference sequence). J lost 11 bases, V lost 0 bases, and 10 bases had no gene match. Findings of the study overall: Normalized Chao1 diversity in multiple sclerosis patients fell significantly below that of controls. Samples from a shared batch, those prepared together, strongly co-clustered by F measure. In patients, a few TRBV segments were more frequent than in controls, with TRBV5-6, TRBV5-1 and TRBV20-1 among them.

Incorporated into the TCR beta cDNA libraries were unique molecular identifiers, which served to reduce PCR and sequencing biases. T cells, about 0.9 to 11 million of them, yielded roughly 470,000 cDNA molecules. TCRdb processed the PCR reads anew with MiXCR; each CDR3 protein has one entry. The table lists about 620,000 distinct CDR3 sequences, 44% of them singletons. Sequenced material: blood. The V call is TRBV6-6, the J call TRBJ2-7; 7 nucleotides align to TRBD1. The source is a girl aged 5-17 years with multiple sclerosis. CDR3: CASSYSVKGAAEYF. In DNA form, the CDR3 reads TGTGCCAGCAGTTACTCGGTTAAGGGGGCGGCGGAGTACTTC.